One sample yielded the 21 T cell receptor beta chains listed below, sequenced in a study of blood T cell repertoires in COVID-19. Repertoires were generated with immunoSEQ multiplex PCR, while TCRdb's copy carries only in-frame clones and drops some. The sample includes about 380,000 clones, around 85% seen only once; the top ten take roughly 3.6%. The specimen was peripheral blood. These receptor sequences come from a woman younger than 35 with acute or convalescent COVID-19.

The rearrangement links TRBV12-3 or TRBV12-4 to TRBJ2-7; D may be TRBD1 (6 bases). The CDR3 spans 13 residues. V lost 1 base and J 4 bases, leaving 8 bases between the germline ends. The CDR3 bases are TGTGCCAGCAGTTTAGGGGACACATACGAGCAGTACTTC. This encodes CASSLGDTYEQYF.

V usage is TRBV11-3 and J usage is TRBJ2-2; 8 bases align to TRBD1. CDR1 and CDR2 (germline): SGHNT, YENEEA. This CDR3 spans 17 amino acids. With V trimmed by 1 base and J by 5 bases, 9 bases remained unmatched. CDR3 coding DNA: TGTGCCAGCAGCTTAGGTCCAGGGGGCGTCGAGACCGGGGAGCTGTTTTTT. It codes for CASSLGPGGVETGELFF.

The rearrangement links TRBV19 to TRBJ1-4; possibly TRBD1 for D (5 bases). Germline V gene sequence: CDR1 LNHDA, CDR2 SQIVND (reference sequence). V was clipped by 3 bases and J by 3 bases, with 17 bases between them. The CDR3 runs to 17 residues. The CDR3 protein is CASSISRQGSANEKLFF. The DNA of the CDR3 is TGTGCCAGTAGTATTTCTCGTCAGGGTTCGGCTAATGAAAAACTGTTTTTT. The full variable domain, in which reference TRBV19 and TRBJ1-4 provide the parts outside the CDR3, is DGGITQSPKYLFRKEGQNVTLSCEQNLNHDAMYWYRQDPGQGLRLIYYSQIVNDFQKGDIAEGYSVSREKKESFPLTVTSAQKNPTAFYLCASSISRQGSANEKLFFGSGTQLSVL.

CDR3 sequence (DNA): TGTGCCAGCAGCCCGCGACTAGCGGGAATGCTTACCTACGAGCAGTACTTC. Its protein is CASSPRLAGMLTYEQYF. The rearrangement uses TRBV7-9 and TRBJ2-7; 11 bases are shared with TRBD2. Trimming removed 5 bases from V and 2 bases from J; junction bases left unmatched: 11. CDR1 is SEHNR and CDR2 is FQNEAQ in the germline V gene (reference sequence). CDR3 size: 17 residues.

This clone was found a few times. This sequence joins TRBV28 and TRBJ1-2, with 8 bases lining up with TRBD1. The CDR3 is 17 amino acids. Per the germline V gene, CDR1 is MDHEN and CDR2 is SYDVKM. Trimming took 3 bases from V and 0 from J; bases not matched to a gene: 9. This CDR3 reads CASSLGPRGLPNYGYTF. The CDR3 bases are TGTGCCAGCAGTTTGGGCCCCAGGGGGCTCCCTAACTATGGCTACACCTTC.

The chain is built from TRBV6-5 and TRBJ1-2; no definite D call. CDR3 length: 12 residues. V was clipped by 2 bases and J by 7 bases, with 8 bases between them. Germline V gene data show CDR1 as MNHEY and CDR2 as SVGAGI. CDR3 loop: CASSYPEGGYTF. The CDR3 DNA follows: TGTGCCAGCAGTTACCCCGAGGGTGGCTACACCTTC.

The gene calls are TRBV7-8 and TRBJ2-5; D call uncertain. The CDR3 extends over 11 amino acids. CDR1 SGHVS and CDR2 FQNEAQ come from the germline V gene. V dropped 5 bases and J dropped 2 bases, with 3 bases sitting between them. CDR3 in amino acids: CASSPQETQYF. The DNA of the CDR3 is TGTGCCAGCAGCCCACAAGAGACCCAGTACTTC.

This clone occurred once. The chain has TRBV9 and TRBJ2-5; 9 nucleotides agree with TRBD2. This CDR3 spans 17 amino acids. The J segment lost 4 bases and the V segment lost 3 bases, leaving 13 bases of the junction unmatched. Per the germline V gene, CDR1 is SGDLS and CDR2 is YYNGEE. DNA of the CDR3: TGTGCCAGCAGCGCAAACCCCTTAGCGGGAGTGTTAGAGACCCAGTACTTC. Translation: CASSANPLAGVLETQYF.

The CDR3 coding sequence is TGTGCCAGTAGTCCGACAGAAAACTATGGCTACACCTTC. It is translated as CASSPTENYGYTF. V gene TRBV19 combines with J gene TRBJ1-2, with D tentatively TRBD1 (5 bases). The CDR3 runs to 13 residues. CDR1 is LNHDA and CDR2 is SQIVND in the germline V gene (reference sequence). Trimming removed 5 bases from V and 2 bases from J, with 9 bases in between.

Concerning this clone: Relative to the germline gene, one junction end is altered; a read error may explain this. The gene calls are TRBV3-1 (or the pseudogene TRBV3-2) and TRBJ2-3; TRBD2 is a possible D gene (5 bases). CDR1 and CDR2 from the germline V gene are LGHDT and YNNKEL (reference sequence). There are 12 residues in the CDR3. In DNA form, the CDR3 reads TGTGCCAGCGGCCAACGGGAACGGATGCAGTATTTT. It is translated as CASGQRERMQYF.

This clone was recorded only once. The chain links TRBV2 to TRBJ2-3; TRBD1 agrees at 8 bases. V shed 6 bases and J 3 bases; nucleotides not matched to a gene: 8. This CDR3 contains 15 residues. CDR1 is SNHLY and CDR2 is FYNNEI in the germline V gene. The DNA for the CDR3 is TGTGCCAGCAGGTCACAGGGGGTTGGGACAGATACGCAGTATTTT. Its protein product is CASRSQGVGTDTQYF.

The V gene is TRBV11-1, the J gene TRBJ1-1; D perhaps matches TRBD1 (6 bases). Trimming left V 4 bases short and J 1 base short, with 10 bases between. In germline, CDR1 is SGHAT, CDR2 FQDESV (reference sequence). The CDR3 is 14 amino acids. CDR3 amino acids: CASSYREKNTEAFF. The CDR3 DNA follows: TGTGCCAGCAGCTACAGGGAAAAGAACACTGAAGCTTTCTTT.

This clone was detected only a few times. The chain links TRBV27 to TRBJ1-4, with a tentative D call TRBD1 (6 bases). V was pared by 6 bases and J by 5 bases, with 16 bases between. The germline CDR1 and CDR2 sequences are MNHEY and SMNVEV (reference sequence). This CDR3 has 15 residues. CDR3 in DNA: TGTGCCAGCAGGAAACCCGGGACACAGAATGAAAAACTGTTTTTT. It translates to CASRKPGTQNEKLFF.

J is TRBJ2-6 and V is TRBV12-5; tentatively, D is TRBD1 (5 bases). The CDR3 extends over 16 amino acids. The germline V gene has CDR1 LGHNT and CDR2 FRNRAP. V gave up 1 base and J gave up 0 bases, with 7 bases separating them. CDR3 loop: CASGLGQGSGANVLTF. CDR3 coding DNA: TGTGCTAGTGGTTTGGGTCAGGGCTCTGGGGCCAACGTCCTGACTTTC.

CDR3 region: CASGEGLAVDTQYF. As DNA, the CDR3 is TGCGCCAGCGGAGAGGGACTAGCGGTAGATACGCAGTATTTT. V is TRBV4-1 and J is TRBJ2-3, with 11 nucleotides matching TRBD2. In germline, CDR1 is MGHRA, CDR2 YSYEKL. The CDR3 runs to 14 residues. V was pared by 8 bases and J by 5 bases, with 6 bases of the junction left unmatched.

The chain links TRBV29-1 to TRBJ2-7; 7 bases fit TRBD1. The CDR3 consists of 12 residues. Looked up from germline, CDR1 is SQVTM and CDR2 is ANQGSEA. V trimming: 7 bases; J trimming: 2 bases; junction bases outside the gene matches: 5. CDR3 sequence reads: CSARQGPYEQYF. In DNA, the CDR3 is TGCAGCGCGCGACAGGGCCCCTACGAGCAGTACTTC.

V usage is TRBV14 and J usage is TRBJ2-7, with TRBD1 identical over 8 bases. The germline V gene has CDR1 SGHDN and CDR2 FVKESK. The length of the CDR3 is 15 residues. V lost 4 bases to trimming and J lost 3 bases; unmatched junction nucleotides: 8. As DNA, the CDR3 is TGTGCCAGCAGCCGCGGGACAGGTACCTACTACGAGCAGTACTTC. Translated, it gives CASSRGTGTYYEQYF.

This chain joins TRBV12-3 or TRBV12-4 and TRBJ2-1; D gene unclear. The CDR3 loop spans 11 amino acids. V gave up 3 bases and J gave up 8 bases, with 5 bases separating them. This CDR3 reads CASSFSDEQFF. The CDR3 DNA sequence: TGTGCCAGCAGTTTCAGTGATGAGCAGTTCTTC.

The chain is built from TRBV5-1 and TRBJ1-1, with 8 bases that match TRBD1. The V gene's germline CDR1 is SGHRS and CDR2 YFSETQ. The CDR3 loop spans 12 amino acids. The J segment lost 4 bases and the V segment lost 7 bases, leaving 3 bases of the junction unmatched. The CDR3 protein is CASGTGGTEAFF. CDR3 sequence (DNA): TGCGCCAGCGGAACAGGGGGCACTGAAGCTTTCTTT.

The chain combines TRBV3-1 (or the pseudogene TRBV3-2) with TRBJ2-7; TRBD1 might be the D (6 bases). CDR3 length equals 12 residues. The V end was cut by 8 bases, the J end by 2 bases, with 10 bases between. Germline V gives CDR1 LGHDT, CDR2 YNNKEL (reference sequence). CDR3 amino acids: CASEGDTYEQYF. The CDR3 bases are TGTGCCAGCGAAGGGGACACCTACGAGCAGTACTTC.

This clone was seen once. The chain's CDR3 is CSVEEGGNTEAFF. Written as DNA, the CDR3 is TGCAGCGTTGAAGAAGGGGGGAACACTGAAGCTTTCTTT. The V call is TRBV29-1, the J call TRBJ1-1; a possible D gene is TRBD1 (6 bases). Looked up from germline, CDR1 is SQVTM and CDR2 is ANQGSEA. This CDR3 contains 13 residues. Trimming left V 0 bases short and J 1 base short, with 6 bases between.